The sample holds one count of the clone carrying this T cell receptor (beta chain). These data belong to a study of shared T cell receptors in the human thymus. Sequencing was performed with immunoSEQ multiplex PCR; in TCRdb, only in-frame clones are kept and a portion is missing. The sample contains 450,000 to 650,000 clones, around 78% of which appear only once. The CDR3 runs 15 residues. Looked up from germline, CDR1 is SGHTA and CDR2 is FQGTGA. Trimming took 4 bases from V and 3 from J; bases not matched to a gene: 5. The data also belong to a second study, concerning human thymus T cells.

This clonotype was obtained from a boy younger than two with a congenital heart defect. Sequenced input: thymocytes. This chain links TRBV7-3 with TRBJ2-3, with TRBD1 identical over 9 bases. The CDR3 protein is CASSWTGEGTDTQYF. Here the CDR3 DNA reads TGTGCCAGCAGCTGGACAGGGGAGGGAACAGATACGCAGTATTTT.